The rows below give T cell receptor beta chains drawn from one sample of a study of cytomegalovirus exposure and HLA in healthy donors. The protocol was immunoSEQ multiplex PCR, while the TCRdb copy is restricted to in-frame clones and leaves out a portion. The sample lists around 120,000 clones; around 70% were seen once. Source material: PBMCs. The receptors were sampled from a man aged 30 to 45 in good health and CMV-seropositive. Each CDR3 is given with its conserved first and last residue. The order of the fields is J gene, V gene, clone size, D gene, CDR3 DNA, CDR3 protein. D genes are given only for firm matches. The listing skips clone size in some rows; elsewhere it reads once, few, many or a size class.

TRBJ1-1 TRBV18 - - TGTGCCAGCTCACCACCGTCGGGGAGGCACACTGAAGCTTTCTTT CASSPPSGRHTEAFF
TRBJ2-7 TRBV15 few TRBD2 TGTGCCACCAGCATTGCGGGAGGAAACCAAGACTACGAGCAGTACTTC CATSIAGGNQDYEQYF
TRBJ1-4 TRBV6-1 - - TGTGCCAGCAGTCCAGGATCAACTAATGAAAAACTGTTTTTT CASSPGSTNEKLFF
TRBJ2-3 TRBV7-9 - - TGTGCCAGCAGCTTATCCCACGGGGGGCTCACAGATACGCAGTATTTT CASSLSHGGLTDTQYF
TRBJ1-4 TRBV5-1 - TRBD1 TGCGCCAGCAGCCTTTGGGACAGGGCAATTAATGAAAAACTGTTTTTT CASSLWDRAINEKLFF
TRBJ2-2 TRBV5-4 - - TGTGCCAGCAGCTTCGGGACTCGGAACACCGGGGAGCTGTTTTTT CASSFGTRNTGELFF
TRBJ1-3 TRBV28 - - TGTGCCAGCAGTCAGGGCCTCTTCCAAAACACCATATATTTT CASSQGLFQNTIYF
TRBJ1-2 TRBV4-2 - - TGTGCCAGCAGTCCGGCGGGCAGCGAGATTAACTATGGCTACACCTTC CASSPAGSEINYGYTF
TRBJ2-7 TRBV7-9 - - TGTGCCAGCAGCGCCATACTAGCACCCCACTACGAGCAGTACTTC CASSAILAPHYEQYF
TRBJ2-7 TRBV6-5 - - TGTGCCAGCAGTGATCTAGCTTTCGGGGGCGAGCAGTACTTC CASSDLAFGGEQYF
TRBJ2-5 TRBV6-5 once - TGTGCCAGCAGTTGGACTTTGCAAGAGACCCAGTACTTC CASSWTLQETQYF